This TCR beta chain was recorded in a study of T cell changes during pregnancy in multiple sclerosis. Sequenced by immunoSEQ multiplex PCR; TCRdb stores in-frame clones only, minus some. The profile covers 55,000 to 65,000 clones, with 92% appearing a single time and more than 1.2% taken by the ten largest. Looked up from germline, CDR1 is SEHNR and CDR2 is FQNEAQ (reference sequence). The V gene lost 0 bases and the J gene lost 7 bases, with 12 bases spanning the gap. The CDR3 is 15 amino acids. The origin of this receptor is a female donor with multiple sclerosis, enrolled in a pregnancy study. The chain joins TRBV7-9 to TRBJ1-4; weak D call: TRBD1 (5 bases). The sample here was peripheral blood, taken in the second trimester of pregnancy. CDR3 in amino acids: CASSLAAQGGEKLFF. CDR3 coding DNA: TGTGCCAGCAGCTTAGCGGCCCAGGGAGGTGAAAAACTGTTTTTT.